The T cell receptor beta chain under discussion was sequenced for a study of cytomegalovirus exposure and HLA in healthy donors (TCRdb year 2017). Looking at the study overall: According to a later analysis, the roughly 130 validation repertoires were produced on the same platform as the roughly 700 repertoires of the first cohort. To predict cytomegalovirus infection status, the study brought together high-throughput TCR immunosequencing, statistical association of individual TCRs with disease status, and machine learning. Along with the roughly 700-subject first cohort, a separate validation cohort of around 120 different subjects was used. The aim of the study was to test whether cataloging public T cell receptors could identify signatures of past pathogen exposure. Summary of the overall study and its limitations: Across donors, most TCR sequences were observed very rarely, whereas some public TCRs were present in many individuals. All 110 or so repertoires were used to score co-occurrence in the validation cohort in a later analysis, because that analysis had no HLA typing for the cohort. Cytomegalovirus status was reported to be diagnosed by the classifier with high specificity and sensitivity in both the original and validation cohorts. In the study, some 160 TCR beta chains were listed as associated with cytomegalovirus. A later analysis found that TCRs clustered in the first cohort also tended to co-occur in the roughly 120 validation repertoires, with 94% of cluster scores above 0. According to the authors, the approach could potentially be generalized to other disease states and immunological phenotypes. A few of the identified cytomegalovirus-associated TCR beta chains were confirmed in vitro to be specific for cytomegalovirus antigens.

For this clone: What this receptor recognizes is not known. The input lacks base qualities; no much larger clone sits a single base away.

The CDR3 goes from the cysteine to the phenylalanine over 16 residues. Only CDR3 DNA is held: 48 bases, read in frame from base 1. Relative to germline, V is missing 5 bases and J is missing 4 bases, with 7 bases of the junction outside any gene match. From a lookup of the germline V gene (reference sequence), CDR1 and CDR2 are LNHDA and SQIVND. The method was the immunoSEQ multiplex PCR assay. The source study handled its data this way. A statistical classification framework was built for diagnosing cytomegalovirus status from the catalog of TCR beta chain sequences. TCRdb carries this immuneACCESS record with in-frame sequences only. Its versions omit some clonotypes, under half of them owing to an unresolved V gene in the studies checked, with the rest unexplained. V and J calls and clone size are as listed in that table; D and trimming were resolved from the DNA. This sample gives under 150,000 clones in total; just under 85% of them show up just once. The ten largest make up approximately 1.5% of the sample.

Separate from the roughly 650-subject first cohort, the validation cohort of roughly 130 subjects was the group to which the donors belonged. The sample was PBMCs. Rearrangement joined TRBV19 to TRBJ2-3; 12 junctional bases match TRBD2. The sequence was collected from a woman aged 25 to 39 in good health and CMV-seronegative. The DNA sequence follows: TGTGCCAGTAGTCCTCTAGCGGGGGGGCTTGCAGATACGCAGTATTTT. Its product reads: CASSPLAGGLADTQYF.